This T cell receptor (beta chain) came from a study of Graves' ophthalmopathy and Graves' hyperthyroidism. Study outcomes and limitations: Sensitivity of about 91% and specificity of about 77% were achieved when a 13-signature model separated ophthalmopathy from stable hyperthyroidism.

The sample holds many counts of this clonotype. Its specificity is unknown. Diagnoses were established from clinical symptoms, serum thyroxine, TRAb, thyroid ultrasound and orbital computed tomography. CDR3 regions of TCR beta were amplified from RNA transcripts. RT-PCR was first run with HTBI primers, then multiplex PCR in a second round. MiXCR, run by TCRdb on the multiplex PCR reads, gives a single entry per CDR3 protein. The sample holds around 1,200,000 distinct CDR3 sequences; about 40% are singletons and the top ten take 11%. V shed 2 bases and J 4 bases; nucleotides not matched to a gene: 5. The germline gives CDR1 ENHRY, CDR2 SYGVKD. The CDR3 is made up of 14 amino acids.

Sequenced: peripheral blood or thyroid tissue (not recorded which). J is TRBJ2-7 and V is TRBV10-3; 7 positions match TRBD1. The receptor's source is an adult man with Graves' hyperthyroidism. The CDR3 DNA is TGTGCCATCAGTGAGCGACAGGGTGCGTACGAGCAGTACTTC. The encoded protein is CAISERQGAYEQYF.